These 8 T cell receptor beta chains were all obtained from the same sample, sequenced in a study of shared clonotypes between healthy human individuals. Produced via immunoSEQ multiplex PCR; TCRdb's table is partial and in-frame only. The repertoire consists of fewer than 850,000 clones, with around 72% occurring once and the leading ten covering 1.8%. Sequencing was carried out using memory CD4+ T cells sorted from blood. Subset here: CD45RA-negative fraction. The origin of the receptors is a woman younger than 45 in good health.

This clone has just one count. The rearrangement links TRBV11-2 to TRBJ2-5; D unclear. Germline lookup yields CDR1 SGHAT and CDR2 FQNNGV. The CDR3 totals 13 residues. The ends were cut back, 3 bases at V and 5 bases at J, with 10 bases in the middle. CDR3 sequence: CASSLGLMETQYF. In DNA, the CDR3 is TGTGCCAGCAGCTTGGGCCTTATGGAGACCCAGTACTTC.

Points on this clone: Other DNA sequences in this sample translate to the same CDR3. The rearrangement links TRBV5-1 to TRBJ1-5; 7 bases match TRBD1. J was trimmed by 7 bases and V by 4 bases; bases with no gene match: 5. The CDR3 has 13 residues. Germline assignment: CDR1 SGHRS and CDR2 YFSETQ. The CDR3 coding sequence is TGCGCCAGCAGCCCAGGGGGTGAGCAGCCCCAGCATTTT. This translates into CASSPGGEQPQHF. The complete variable domain, with remaining parts taken from reference TRBV5-1 and TRBJ1-5, reads KAGVTQTPRYLIKTRGQQVTLSCSPISGHRSVSWYQQTPGQGLQFLFEYFSETQRNKGNFPGRFSGRQFSNSRSEMNVSTLELGDSALYLCASSPGGEQPQHFGDGTRLSIL.

This chain connects TRBV11-3 to TRBJ2-2, with D unclear. This CDR3 region has 12 residues. The V gene's germline CDR1 is SGHNT and CDR2 YENEEA. Trimming stripped 1 base from V and 5 bases from J, with 2 bases between. CDR3 amino acids: CASSLGTGELFF. The CDR3 DNA is TGTGCCAGCAGCTTAGGAACCGGGGAGCTGTTTTTT.

In regard to this clone: Other nucleotide sequences from this sample produce the same CDR3. The chain has TRBV7-2 and TRBJ1-1; unclear D gene. The CDR3 extends over 13 amino acids. CDR1 and CDR2 (germline): SGHTA, FQGNSA. The V gene lost 1 base and the J gene lost 1 base, with 4 bases spanning the gap. The CDR3 region is CASSLGQNTEAFF. CDR3 in DNA: TGTGCCAGCAGCTTAGGACAGAACACTGAAGCTTTCTTT. Full variable domain (rest looked up from reference TRBV7-2 and TRBJ1-1): GAGVSQSPSNKVTEKGKDVELRCDPISGHTALYWYRQSLGQGLEFLIYFQGNSAPDKSGLPSDRFSAERTGGSVSTLTIQRTQQEDSAVYLCASSLGQNTEAFFGQGTRLTVV.

This clone has just one count. This CDR3 reads CASSVQQISGNTIYF. CDR3 DNA sequence: TGTGCCAGCAGTGTACAACAGATCTCTGGAAACACCATATATTTT. The J gene is TRBJ1-3, the V gene TRBV2; D is uncertain. CDR1 is SNHLY and CDR2 is FYNNEI in the germline V gene. The CDR3 consists of 15 residues. Trimming cost V 4 bases and J 0 bases, with 10 bases left between them.

The chain has TRBV5-1 and TRBJ2-2; TRBD2 matches at 11 bases. Germline values: CDR1 SGHRS, CDR2 YFSETQ. The CDR3 runs to 17 residues. V was pared by 0 bases and J by 6 bases, with 7 bases of the junction left unmatched. CDR3 DNA: TGCGCCAGCAGCTTGGCTACGACTAGCGGGATTGCCGGGGAGCTGTTTTTT. Translated, it gives CASSLATTSGIAGELFF.

This chain joins TRBV5-1 and TRBJ2-1; D gene unclear. CDR3 length: 11 amino acids. The germline V gene encodes CDR1 SGHRS and CDR2 YFSETQ. V lost 8 bases and J 10 bases, leaving 13 bases between the germline ends. CDR3 region: CARIGRMEQFF. CDR3 DNA sequence: TGCGCCAGAATAGGTCGGATGGAGCAGTTCTTC. The whole variable domain, remainder taken from reference TRBV5-1 and TRBJ2-1, is KAGVTQTPRYLIKTRGQQVTLSCSPISGHRSVSWYQQTPGQGLQFLFEYFSETQRNKGNFPGRFSGRQFSNSRSEMNVSTLELGDSALYLCARIGRMEQFFGPGTRLTVL.

This chain uses TRBV6-5 with TRBJ1-2; 7 bases fit TRBD1. The CDR3 extends over 13 amino acids. Germline CDR1 MNHEY, CDR2 SVGAGI. Trimming took 6 bases from V and 5 from J; bases not matched to a gene: 6. The CDR3 region has the DNA TGTGCCAGCAGCGGGACAGTGGGGTATGGCTACACCTTC. Its translation is CASSGTVGYGYTF.